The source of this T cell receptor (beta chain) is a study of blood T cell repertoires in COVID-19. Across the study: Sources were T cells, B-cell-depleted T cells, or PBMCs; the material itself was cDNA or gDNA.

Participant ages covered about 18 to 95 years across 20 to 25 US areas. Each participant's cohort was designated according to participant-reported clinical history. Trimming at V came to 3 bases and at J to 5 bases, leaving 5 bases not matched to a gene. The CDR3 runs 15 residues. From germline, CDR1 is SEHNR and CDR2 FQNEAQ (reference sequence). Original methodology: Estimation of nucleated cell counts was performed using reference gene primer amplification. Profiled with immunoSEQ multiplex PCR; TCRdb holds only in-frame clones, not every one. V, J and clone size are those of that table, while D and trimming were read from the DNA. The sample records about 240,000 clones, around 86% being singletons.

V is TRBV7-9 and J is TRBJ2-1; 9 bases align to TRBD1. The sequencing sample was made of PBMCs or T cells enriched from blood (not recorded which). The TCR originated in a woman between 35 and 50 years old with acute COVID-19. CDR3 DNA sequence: TGTGCCAGCAGCTTCGGGACAGGGCGCAACAATGAGCAGTTCTTC. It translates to CASSFGTGRNNEQFF.